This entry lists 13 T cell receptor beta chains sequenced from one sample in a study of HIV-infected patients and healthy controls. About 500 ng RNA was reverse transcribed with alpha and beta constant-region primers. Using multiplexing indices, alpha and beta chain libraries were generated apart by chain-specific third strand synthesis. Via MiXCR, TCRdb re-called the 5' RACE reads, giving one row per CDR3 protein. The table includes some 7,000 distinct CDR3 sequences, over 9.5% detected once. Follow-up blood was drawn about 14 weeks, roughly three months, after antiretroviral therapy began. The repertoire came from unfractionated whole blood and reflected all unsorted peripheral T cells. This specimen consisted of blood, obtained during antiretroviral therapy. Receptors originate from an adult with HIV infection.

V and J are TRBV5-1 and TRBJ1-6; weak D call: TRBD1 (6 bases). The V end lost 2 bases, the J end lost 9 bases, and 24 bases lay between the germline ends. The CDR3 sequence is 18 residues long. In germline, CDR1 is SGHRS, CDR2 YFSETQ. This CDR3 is CASSFRGGGGWTGSPLHF. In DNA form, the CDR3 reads TGCGCCAGCAGCTTCAGGGGTGGTGGCGGATGGACTGGTTCACCCCTCCACTTT.

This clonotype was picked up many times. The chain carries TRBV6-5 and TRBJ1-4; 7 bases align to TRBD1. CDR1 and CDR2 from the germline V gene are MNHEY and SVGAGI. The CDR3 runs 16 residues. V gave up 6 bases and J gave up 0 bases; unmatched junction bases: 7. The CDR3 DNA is TGTGCCAGCAGATCAAACAGGGGAACAACTAATGAAAAACTGTTTTTT. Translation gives CASRSNRGTTNEKLFF.

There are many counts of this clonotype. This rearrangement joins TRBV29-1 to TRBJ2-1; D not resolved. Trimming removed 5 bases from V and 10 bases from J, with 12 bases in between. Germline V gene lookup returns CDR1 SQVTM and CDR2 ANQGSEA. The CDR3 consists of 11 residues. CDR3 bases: TGCAGCGTTATCCCCCTCGAGGAGCAGTTCTTC. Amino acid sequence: CSVIPLEEQFF.

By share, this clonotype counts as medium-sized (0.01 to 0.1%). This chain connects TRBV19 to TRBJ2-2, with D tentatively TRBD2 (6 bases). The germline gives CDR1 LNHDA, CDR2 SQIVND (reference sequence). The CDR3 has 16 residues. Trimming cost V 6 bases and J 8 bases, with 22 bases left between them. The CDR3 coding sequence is TGTGCCAGTAGGAGGAGGGCGGGGACTTCCGCAGGGGAGCTGTTTTTT. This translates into CASRRRAGTSAGELFF.

CDR3 nucleotide sequence: TGTGCCAGCAGTCCTTCACCCTACGAGCAGTACTTC. As protein: CASSPSPYEQYF. The chain combines TRBV27 with TRBJ2-7; D is uncertain. Deletions cut 5 bases from V and 2 bases from J, with 7 bases between. The V gene's germline CDR1 is MNHEY and CDR2 SMNVEV (reference sequence). The CDR3 is 12 residues long.

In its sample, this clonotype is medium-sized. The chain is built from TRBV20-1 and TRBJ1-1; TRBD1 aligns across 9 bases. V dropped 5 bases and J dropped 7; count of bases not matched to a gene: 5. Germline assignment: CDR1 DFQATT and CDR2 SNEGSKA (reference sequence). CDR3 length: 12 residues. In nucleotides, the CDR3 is TGCAGTGCTCGACAGGGGGAAATTGAAGCTTTCTTT. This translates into CSARQGEIEAFF.

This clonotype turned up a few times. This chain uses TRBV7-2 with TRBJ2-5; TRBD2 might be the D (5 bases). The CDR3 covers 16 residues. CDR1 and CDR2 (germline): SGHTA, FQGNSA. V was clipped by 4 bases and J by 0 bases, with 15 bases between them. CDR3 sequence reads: CASSWNSGGYQETQYF. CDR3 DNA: TGTGCCAGCAGCTGGAACAGCGGCGGGTACCAAGAGACCCAGTACTTC.

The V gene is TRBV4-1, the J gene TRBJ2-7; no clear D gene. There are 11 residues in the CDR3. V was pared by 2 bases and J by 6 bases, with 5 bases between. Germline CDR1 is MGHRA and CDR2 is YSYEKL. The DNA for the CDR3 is TGCGCCAGCAGCCAATTTGCCGAGCAGTACTTC. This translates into CASSQFAEQYF.

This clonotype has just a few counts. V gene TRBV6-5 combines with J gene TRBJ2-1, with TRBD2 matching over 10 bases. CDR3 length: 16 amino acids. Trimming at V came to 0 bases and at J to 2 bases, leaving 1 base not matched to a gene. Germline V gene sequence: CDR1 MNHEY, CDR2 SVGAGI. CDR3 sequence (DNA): TGTGCCAGCAGTTACTCGAGCGGGGGGGCCTACAATGAGCAGTTCTTC. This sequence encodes CASSYSSGGAYNEQFF.

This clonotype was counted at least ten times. The DNA of the CDR3 is TGTGCCAGCAGCCAAGACGGACTAGCGAGCAATGAGCAGTTCTTC. Translating gives CASSQDGLASNEQFF. The chain recombines TRBV7-3 with TRBJ2-1; 9 positions agree with TRBD2. Per germline, CDR1 SGHTA and CDR2 FQGTGA. The ends lost 5 bases at V and 6 bases at J; junction bases unmatched: 8. The CDR3 sequence is 15 residues long.

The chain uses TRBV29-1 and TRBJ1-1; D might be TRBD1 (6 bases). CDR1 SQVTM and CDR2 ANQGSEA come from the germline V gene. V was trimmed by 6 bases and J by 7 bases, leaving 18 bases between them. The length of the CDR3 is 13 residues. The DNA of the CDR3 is TGCAGCGTGGAGGGGGGGGCACGGTATGAAGCTTTCTTT. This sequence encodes CSVEGGARYEAFF.

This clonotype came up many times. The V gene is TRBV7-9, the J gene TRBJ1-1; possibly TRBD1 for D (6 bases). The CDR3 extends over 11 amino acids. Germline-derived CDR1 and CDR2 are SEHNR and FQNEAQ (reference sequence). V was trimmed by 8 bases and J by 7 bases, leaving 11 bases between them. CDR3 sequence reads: CASERGGEAFF. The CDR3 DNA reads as TGTGCCAGCGAGAGGGGGGGTGAAGCTTTCTTT.

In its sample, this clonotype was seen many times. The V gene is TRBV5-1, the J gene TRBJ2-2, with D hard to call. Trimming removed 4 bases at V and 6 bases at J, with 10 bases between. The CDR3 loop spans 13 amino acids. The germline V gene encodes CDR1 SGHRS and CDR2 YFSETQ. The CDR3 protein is CASSNSLPGELFF. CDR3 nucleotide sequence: TGCGCCAGCAGCAACAGCCTACCCGGGGAGCTGTTTTTT.